Listed below are T cell receptor beta chains from one sample, sequenced in a study of spatial heterogeneity in lung cancer. In TCRdb, the 5' RACE reads were re-called with MiXCR into one record per CDR3 protein. The sample consists of about 6,800 distinct CDR3 sequences, about 14% of them appearing once. This specimen consisted of lung tumor tissue, obtained at surgery. The receptors originated from a female donor with early-stage non-small cell lung cancer. Both conserved end residues are part of each CDR3. A D gene is named only where the DNA matches it firmly. Clone size is shown for a subset of rows, as once, few, many or a class of expanded clone.

j_gene: TRBJ2-1
d_gene: NA
v_gene: TRBV30
len: 12
abundance: many
CDR3nt: TGTGCCTGGAGTGTACAAGGGGGTGAGCAGTTCTTC
CDR3aa: CAWSVQGGEQFF

j_gene: TRBJ2-4
d_gene: NA
v_gene: TRBV20-1
len: 11
abundance: many
CDR3nt: TGCAGTGTTCCAGCCAAAAACATTCAGTACTTC
CDR3aa: CSVPAKNIQYF

j_gene: TRBJ1-2
d_gene: NA
v_gene: TRBV11-2
len: 14
abundance: medium-sized
CDR3nt: TGTGCCAGCAGCTTAGTGTGGGGGGCGCGAGGCTACACCTTC
CDR3aa: CASSLVWGARGYTF

j_gene: TRBJ1-4
d_gene: TRBD1
v_gene: TRBV3-1
len: 17
abundance: many
CDR3nt: TGTGCCAGCAGCCCAGACAGGGGGCGACAGTCCGGTGAAAAACTGTTTTTT
CDR3aa: CASSPDRGRQSGEKLFF

j_gene: TRBJ2-2
d_gene: TRBD1
v_gene: TRBV5-6
len: 15
abundance: many
CDR3nt: TGTGCCAGCAGCCCGGGACAGGGTGAATCCGGGGAGCTGTTTTTT
CDR3aa: CASSPGQGESGELFF

j_gene: TRBJ1-2
d_gene: TRBD1
v_gene: TRBV6-2/TRBV6-3
len: 11
abundance: many
CDR3nt: TGTGCCAGCAGTTACCGGGACAGGAGCACCTTC
CDR3aa: CASSYRDRSTF

j_gene: TRBJ2-1
d_gene: TRBD2
v_gene: TRBV5-1
len: 17
abundance: many
CDR3nt: TGCGCCAGCAGCTTGGGGCCCCTAGCGGGGGGTATCGATGAGCAGTTCTTC
CDR3aa: CASSLGPLAGGIDEQFF

j_gene: TRBJ2-7
d_gene: TRBD1
v_gene: TRBV7-9
len: 14
abundance: many
CDR3nt: TGTGCCAGCAGCTCCGACAGGGGAGCCTACGAGCAGTACTTC
CDR3aa: CASSSDRGAYEQYF

j_gene: TRBJ1-5
d_gene: NA
v_gene: TRBV12-3/TRBV12-4
len: 14
abundance: medium-sized
CDR3nt: TGTGCCAGCAGTTTAGAGTATGGCAATCAGCCCCAGCATTTT
CDR3aa: CASSLEYGNQPQHF

j_gene: TRBJ1-2
d_gene: NA
v_gene: TRBV7-9
len: 14
abundance: many
CDR3nt: TGTGCCAGCAGCTTGGCAGGACCCGCCTATGGCTACACCTTC
CDR3aa: CASSLAGPAYGYTF

j_gene: TRBJ2-7
d_gene: TRBD1
v_gene: TRBV7-9
len: 17
abundance: many
CDR3nt: TGTGCCAGCAGCTTCTCCCCTGGACAGGGTTGGGCCCTCGAGCAGTACTTC
CDR3aa: CASSFSPGQGWALEQYF

j_gene: TRBJ2-1
d_gene: NA
v_gene: TRBV25-1
len: 11
abundance: many
CDR3nt: TGTGCCAGCAATAGTTACAATGAGCAGTTCTTC
CDR3aa: CASNSYNEQFF

j_gene: TRBJ1-3
d_gene: NA
v_gene: TRBV12-3/TRBV12-4
len: 14
abundance: many
CDR3nt: TGTGCCAGCAGTAGGTCGAGCTCTGGAAACACCATATATTTT
CDR3aa: CASSRSSSGNTIYF

j_gene: TRBJ2-7
d_gene: NA
v_gene: TRBV12-3/TRBV12-4
len: 15
abundance: NA
CDR3nt: TGTGCCAGCAGTCCCCGAGGGGCTGAATCCTACGAGCAGTACTTC
CDR3aa: CASSPRGAESYEQYF

j_gene: TRBJ1-1
d_gene: NA
v_gene: TRBV28
len: 11
abundance: many
CDR3nt: TGTGCCAGTGGGACATACACTGAAGCTTTCTTT
CDR3aa: CASGTYTEAFF

j_gene: TRBJ2-1
d_gene: TRBD2
v_gene: TRBV20-1
len: 16
abundance: many
CDR3nt: TGCAGTGCTTTGGGGACTAGCGGGGGGGCCAGGAATGAGCAGTTCTTC
CDR3aa: CSALGTSGGARNEQFF

j_gene: TRBJ2-5
d_gene: TRBD2
v_gene: TRBV7-9
len: 15
abundance: medium-sized
CDR3nt: TGTGCCAGCAGCCTGACTAGCGGGGGAGGGGAGACCCAGTACTTC
CDR3aa: CASSLTSGGGETQYF

j_gene: TRBJ2-6
d_gene: NA
v_gene: TRBV2
len: 16
abundance: medium-sized
CDR3nt: TGTGCCACCGACCAGGGACGCAGGGCTGGGGCCAACGTCCTGACTTTC
CDR3aa: CATDQGRRAGANVLTF

j_gene: TRBJ1-1
d_gene: NA
v_gene: TRBV5-1
len: 15
abundance: medium-sized
CDR3nt: TGCGCCAGCAGCTTTGGTGTGGGCGAGAACACTGAAGCTTTCTTT
CDR3aa: CASSFGVGENTEAFF

j_gene: TRBJ2-1
d_gene: NA
v_gene: TRBV6-6
len: 13
abundance: medium-sized
CDR3nt: TGTGCCAGCAGCCCTGAGGGGTACAATGAGCAGTTCTTC
CDR3aa: CASSPEGYNEQFF

j_gene: TRBJ2-7
d_gene: NA
v_gene: TRBV30
len: 15
abundance: medium-sized
CDR3nt: TGTGCCTGGAAAGGGGGCCCGGGACTAGCCTACGAGCAGTACTTC
CDR3aa: CAWKGGPGLAYEQYF

j_gene: TRBJ2-7
d_gene: NA
v_gene: TRBV7-2
len: 15
abundance: many
CDR3nt: TGTGCCAGCAGCCCCCAGGGACTCCTTGCCTACGAGCAGTACTTC
CDR3aa: CASSPQGLLAYEQYF